This T cell receptor (beta chain) was obtained from a study of early T cells in non-severe SARS-CoV-2 infection. Turning to the study itself: Sequencing targeted bulk RNA from unsorted whole blood, leaving chains unpaired.

Unique molecular identifiers were added to individual cDNA molecules. TCRdb processed the 5' RACE reads anew with MiXCR; each CDR3 protein has one entry. The table lists around 35,000 distinct CDR3 sequences, roughly 5.7% of them singletons. Germline V lookup: CDR1 LNHNV, CDR2 YYDKDF (reference sequence). V lost 4 bases and J lost 7, with 11 bases in between. The CDR3 covers 13 residues. The V call is TRBV15, the J call TRBJ2-1; D may be TRBD2 (6 bases). The material sequenced was whole blood. The sequence derives from an adult who was a healthcare worker with PCR-confirmed SARS-CoV-2 infection or an uninfected control (not recorded which). CDR3 nucleotides: TGTGCCACCAGCACCCTGGGAGGTAATGAGCAGTTCTTC. It is translated as CATSTLGGNEQFF.